This T cell receptor (beta chain) was profiled in a study of T cell changes during pregnancy in multiple sclerosis. The CDR3 sequence is 14 residues long. Germline-derived CDR1 and CDR2 are SGDLS and YYNGEE. Deletions cut 3 bases from V and 5 bases from J, with 14 bases between. The data were produced by immunoSEQ multiplex PCR, yet TCRdb's version contains in-frame clones alone and is incomplete. Here the sample spans around 60,000 clones, about 89% being singletons. This receptor was obtained from a female donor in good health, enrolled as a control in a pregnancy study. Specimen: CD4+ T cells from peripheral blood mononuclear cells, collected after pregnancy. This rearrangement joins TRBV9 to TRBJ2-5; weak D call: TRBD1 (5 bases). The DNA of the CDR3 is TGTGCCAGCAGCGCGTCTACAAAGGGGGAGACCCAGTACTTC. Translated, it gives CASSASTKGETQYF.